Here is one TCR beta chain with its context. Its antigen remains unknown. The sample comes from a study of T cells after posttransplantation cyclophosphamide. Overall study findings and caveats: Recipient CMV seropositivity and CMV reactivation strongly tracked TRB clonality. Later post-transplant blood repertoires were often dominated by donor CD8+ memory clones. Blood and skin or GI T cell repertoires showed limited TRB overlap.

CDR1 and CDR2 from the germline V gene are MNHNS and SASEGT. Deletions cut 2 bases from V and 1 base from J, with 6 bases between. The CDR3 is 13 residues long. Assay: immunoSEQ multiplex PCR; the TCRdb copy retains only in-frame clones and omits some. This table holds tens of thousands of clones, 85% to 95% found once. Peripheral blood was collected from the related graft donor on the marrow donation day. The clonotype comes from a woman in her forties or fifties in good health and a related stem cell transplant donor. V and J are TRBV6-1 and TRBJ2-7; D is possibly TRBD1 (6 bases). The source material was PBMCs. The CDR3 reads CASSEQGSYEQYF. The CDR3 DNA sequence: TGTGCCAGCAGTGAACAGGGGTCCTACGAGCAGTACTTC.